A selection of T cell receptor beta chains follows, all from one sample in a study of identical twins. TCRdb redid the calling of the 5' RACE reads with MiXCR, one entry per CDR3 protein. The data show under 1 million distinct CDR3 sequences, roughly an eighth seen once. The same specimen was also included in a second study, on yellow fever vaccine responses in identical twins.

Sequencing was performed on PBMCs. All receptors come from a woman between 18 and 29 years old in good health. Both conserved end residues are part of each CDR3. Fields, in order: CDR3 protein, CDR3 DNA, clone size, D gene, V gene, J gene. The D gene is left open where the match is weak. Where a row states a size, it is once, few, many or the class of an expanded clone; other rows omit it.

CASSQLAGGTNEQFF,TGTGCCAGCAGCCAACTAGCGGGAGGGACCAATGAGCAGTTCTTC,few,TRBD2,TRBV12-3/TRBV12-4,TRBJ2-1
CASSLDLRDRGDEQFF,TGCGCCAGCAGCTTGGACCTCCGGGACAGGGGCGATGAGCAGTTCTTC,many,TRBD1,TRBV5-1,TRBJ2-1
CASSLKPKTSGVYNEQFF,TGTGCCAGCAGCTTAAAACCGAAGACTAGCGGAGTCTACAATGAGCAGTTCTTC,.,TRBD2,TRBV7-3,TRBJ2-1
CASSYGDRGNTEAFF,TGTGCCAGCAGTTACGGGGACAGGGGGAACACTGAAGCTTTCTTT,many,TRBD1,TRBV6-5,TRBJ1-1
CSARDLDRQWGTEAFF,TGCAGTGCTAGAGATTTAGACAGGCAGTGGGGCACTGAAGCTTTCTTT,many,.,TRBV20-1,TRBJ1-1
CASSLGREGRAGELFF,TGTGCCAGCAGCCTAGGCCGGGAGGGCCGGGCCGGGGAGCTGTTTTTT,few,TRBD2,TRBV7-8,TRBJ2-2
CASSLRTVMPLNEQFF,TGTGCCAGCTCACTAAGGACAGTCATGCCACTCAATGAGCAGTTCTTC,few,.,TRBV18,TRBJ2-1
CASSEGEGTQYF,TGTGCCAGCAGTGAAGGCGAGGGGACCCAGTACTTC,.,.,TRBV2,TRBJ2-5
CSARVATNSYEQYF,TGCAGTGCTCGGGTGGCGACTAATTCCTACGAGCAGTACTTC,few,.,TRBV20-1,TRBJ2-7
CASSQRTGRSSGELFF,TGTGCCAGCAGCCAGAGGACAGGCCGGTCGAGCGGGGAGCTGTTTTTT,few,TRBD1,TRBV3-1,TRBJ2-2
CASSPPDRRYTGELFF,TGTGCCAGCAGTCCCCCGGACAGGCGATACACCGGGGAGCTGTTTTTT,.,TRBD1,TRBV6-1,TRBJ2-2
CAEGLNRGSLTGELFF,TGTGCCGAAGGACTTAACCGGGGGTCTTTGACCGGGGAGCTGTTTTTT,.,.,TRBV7-9,TRBJ2-2
CASSLVSGQPQHF,TGTGCCAGCAGCTTGGTCTCCGGTCAGCCCCAGCATTTT,.,.,TRBV5-6,TRBJ1-5
CASSLTASGISRYYEQYF,TGTGCCAGCAGTTTAACGGCTAGCGGGATATCACGTTACTACGAGCAGTACTTC,few,TRBD2,TRBV12-3/TRBV12-4,TRBJ2-7
CSARDLGTDLLRTQYF,TGCAGTGCTAGAGATCTGGGGACGGACCTGTTGCGGACCCAGTACTTC,.,.,TRBV20-1,TRBJ2-5
CASSYLRQVGDIQYF,TGCGCCAGCAGCTACCTCCGACAGGTGGGGGACATTCAGTACTTC,.,.,TRBV5-1,TRBJ2-4
CASSVGQAYYNEQFF,TGTGCCAGCAGCGTGGGACAGGCCTACTACAATGAGCAGTTCTTC,few,TRBD1,TRBV7-9,TRBJ2-1
CASSEVANPTDTQYF,TGTGCCAGCAGTGAAGTAGCGAATCCCACAGATACGCAGTATTTT,many,.,TRBV2,TRBJ2-3
CASSPDPLRQPQHF,TGTGCCAGCAGTCCGGACCCACTCCGTCAGCCCCAGCATTTT,many,.,TRBV12-3/TRBV12-4,TRBJ1-5
CSPKGVYTF,TGCAGCCCAAAGGGGGTTTATACCTTC,few,.,TRBV20-1,TRBJ1-2
CASSLLVGPSYGYTF,TGTGCCAGCAGCCTCCTAGTGGGACCATCCTATGGCTACACCTTC,.,.,TRBV14,TRBJ1-2
CASSNGKAQETQYF,TGTGCCAGCAGCAACGGGAAGGCACAAGAGACCCAGTACTTC,.,.,TRBV13,TRBJ2-5
CASREEASVNEQFF,TGTGCCAGCAGGGAAGAGGCATCAGTAAATGAGCAGTTCTTC,.,.,TRBV6-1,TRBJ2-1
CASSLFPGNQETQYF,TGTGCCAGCAGCCTCTTCCCAGGGAATCAAGAGACCCAGTACTTC,.,.,TRBV7-8,TRBJ2-5
CASSHGQGRSGNTIYF,TGTGCCAGCAGTCACGGACAGGGAAGATCTGGAAACACCATATATTTT,.,TRBD1,TRBV12-3/TRBV12-4,TRBJ1-3
CASSYPGHTYQETQYF,TGCGCCAGCAGCTACCCGGGACACACGTACCAAGAGACCCAGTACTTC,.,.,TRBV5-1,TRBJ2-5
CASSPPPRPLAGPYNEQFF,TGCGCCAGCAGCCCACCCCCTAGGCCGCTAGCGGGACCCTACAATGAGCAGTTCTTC,.,TRBD2,TRBV4-1,TRBJ2-1
CATVLDSQNTGELFF,TGTGCCACCGTGCTCGACAGCCAAAACACCGGGGAGCTGTTTTTT,few,.,TRBV2,TRBJ2-2
CATSDRTRGIQTQYF,TGTGCCACCAGTGACCGTACCCGTGGGATACAGACCCAGTACTTC,few,.,TRBV24-1,TRBJ2-5
CSAYSGGATDTQYF,TGCAGTGCTTACAGCGGGGGGGCCACAGATACGCAGTATTTT,few,TRBD2,TRBV20-1,TRBJ2-3
CSARNTGHQETQYF,TGCAGTGCTAGAAATACGGGACACCAAGAGACCCAGTACTTC,.,.,TRBV20-1,TRBJ2-5
CASSASGVGNTQYF,TGTGCCAGCAGCGCGAGCGGGGTTGGGAATACGCAGTATTTT,.,TRBD2,TRBV9,TRBJ2-3
CSASGLTQYF,TGCAGTGCGAGTGGACTTACGCAGTATTTT,few,.,TRBV20-1,TRBJ2-3
CASSYSSGAPNTGELFF,TGTGCCAGCAGTTACTCGAGTGGGGCGCCGAACACCGGGGAGCTGTTTTTT,few,.,TRBV6-5,TRBJ2-2
CASSLRDSYEQYF,TGCGCCAGCAGCTTGAGAGACAGCTACGAGCAGTACTTC,many,.,TRBV5-1,TRBJ2-7
CASSSPGQGDTEAFF,TGTGCCAGCAGTTCTCCGGGACAGGGGGACACTGAAGCTTTCTTT,many,TRBD1,TRBV6-5,TRBJ1-1
CASSGGQNYNSPLHF,TGTGCCAGCAGCGGGGGACAGAACTATAATTCACCCCTCCACTTT,few,TRBD1,TRBV9,TRBJ1-6
CASSVGGVQDNEQFF,TGTGCCAGCAGCGTAGGTGGGGTCCAAGACAATGAGCAGTTCTTC,.,.,TRBV9,TRBJ2-1
CASREGFTGELFF,TGTGCCAGCAGGGAGGGATTTACCGGGGAGCTGTTTTTT,few,.,TRBV6-1,TRBJ2-2
CSARVVDGYTF,TGCAGTGCTAGGGTTGTCGATGGCTACACCTTC,many,.,TRBV20-1,TRBJ1-2
CSAAPGGGNEKLFF,TGCAGTGCTGCCCCAGGGGGCGGGAATGAAAAACTGTTTTTT,.,TRBD1,TRBV20-1,TRBJ1-4
CASSLGQASEQFF,TGTGCCAGCAGTTTAGGACAGGCAAGTGAGCAGTTCTTC,few,TRBD1,TRBV28,TRBJ2-1
CASSLSSSGNEQYF,TGTGCCAGCAGTTTATCCTCGAGCGGGAACGAGCAGTACTTC,.,TRBD2,TRBV27,TRBJ2-7
CSARKTLSTDTQYF,TGCAGTGCCAGAAAGACTCTCAGCACAGATACGCAGTATTTT,few,.,TRBV20-1,TRBJ2-3
CAISDGALTGELFF,TGTGCCATCAGTGACGGGGCCCTCACCGGGGAGCTGTTTTTT,.,.,TRBV10-3,TRBJ2-2
CAISASGLDEQYF,TGTGCCATCAGTGCTAGCGGGCTGGACGAGCAGTACTTC,few,TRBD2,TRBV10-3,TRBJ2-7
CASTRHNYGYTF,TGTGCCAGCACAAGGCATAACTATGGCTACACCTTC,few,.,TRBV12-3/TRBV12-4,TRBJ1-2
CASSPGQGSNEQFF,TGTGCCAGCAGCCCGGGACAGGGAAGCAATGAGCAGTTCTTC,few,TRBD1,TRBV7-9,TRBJ2-1
CASSVEPGALTDTQYF,TGCGCCAGCAGCGTGGAGCCGGGAGCCCTCACAGATACGCAGTATTTT,few,.,TRBV5-1,TRBJ2-3
CATSRDLSQDDGIQETQYF,TGTGCCACCAGCAGAGATTTGTCCCAAGACGACGGGATCCAAGAGACCCAGTACTTC,few,.,TRBV15,TRBJ2-5
CASSLVPSSTDTQYF,TGTGCCAGCAGCTTGGTGCCCTCTAGCACAGATACGCAGTATTTT,many,.,TRBV5-6,TRBJ2-3
CASSPTGWNQPQHF,TGTGCCAGCAGCCCGACAGGGTGGAATCAGCCCCAGCATTTT,few,TRBD1,TRBV6-1,TRBJ1-5
CASSYTSGGYNEQFF,TGTGCCAGCAGTTACACTAGCGGGGGGTACAATGAGCAGTTCTTC,many,TRBD2,TRBV6-5,TRBJ2-1